Shown below are 28 T cell receptor beta chains from a single sample sequenced in a study of T cells in Graves' hyperthyroidism and ophthalmopathy. TCR beta CDR3 region amplification was performed from RNA transcripts. First-round RT-PCR of the TCR CDR3 relied on the HTBI primer set. TCRdb reanalysed the multiplex PCR reads using MiXCR and keeps one entry per CDR3 protein. The data contain some 800,000 distinct CDR3 sequences, approximately 40% of them seen just once; the ten biggest clones take up around 10%. Sample: blood. These receptors were obtained from a man between 18 and 35 years old with Graves' hyperthyroidism.

The V call is TRBV15, the J call TRBJ2-7, with 8 bases that match TRBD2. This CDR3 has 14 amino acids. Germline V CDR1 and CDR2: LNHNV, YYDKDF (reference sequence). The V and J ends lost 6 bases and 3 bases, in that order; junction bases with no gene match: 7. CDR3 protein: CATSGVAGSYEQYF. CDR3 nucleotides: TGTGCCACCAGTGGAGTAGCGGGAAGCTACGAGCAGTACTTC.

This clonotype was observed many times. The chain joins TRBV7-2 to TRBJ2-7; no clear D. The CDR3 contains 12 residues. The germline CDR1 and CDR2 sequences are SGHTA and FQGNSA. Trimming removed 5 bases from V and 3 bases from J, with 8 bases in between. The CDR3 DNA reads TGTGCCAGCAGCCTTAGTAACTACGAGCAGTACTTC. Translating gives CASSLSNYEQYF.

This clonotype was counted ten times or more. This sequence joins TRBV29-1 and TRBJ2-5; 11 nucleotides agree with TRBD2. Germline lookup yields CDR1 SQVTM and CDR2 ANQGSEA. V lost 4 bases, J lost 5 bases, and 12 bases stayed unmatched. The CDR3 is made up of 16 amino acids. CDR3 loop: CSVVASGGSTQETQYF. The CDR3 DNA sequence: TGCAGCGTTGTAGCTAGCGGGGGGTCAACTCAGGAGACCCAGTACTTC. The full variable domain, with the rest looked up from reference TRBV29-1 and TRBJ2-5, is SAVISQKPSRDICQRGTSLTIQCQVDSQVTMMFWYRQQPGQSLTLIATANQGSEATYESGFVIDKFPISRPNLTFSTLTVSNMSPEDSSIYLCSVVASGGSTQETQYFGPGTRLLVL.

This clonotype was counted once. A clone one base away is much larger, so this may be a read error. This chain connects TRBV7-3 to TRBJ1-3; unclear D gene. The ends were cut back, 5 bases at V and 4 bases at J, with 9 bases in the middle. The CDR3 contains 13 residues. Germline CDR1 is SGHTA and CDR2 is FQGTGA. CDR3: CASSREPGNTIYF. The CDR3 region has the DNA TGTGCCAGCAGCAGGGAGCCAGGAAACACCATATATTTT.

With respect to this clonotype: Possible read error: a much larger clone is one base away. The V gene is TRBV29-1, the J gene TRBJ1-1; possibly TRBD1 for D (5 bases). Trimming shortened V by 6 bases and J by 7 bases, and 15 bases separated the two germline ends. This CDR3 contains 12 residues. Per the germline V gene, CDR1 is SQVTM and CDR2 is ANQGSEA. The CDR3 DNA reads as TGCAGCGTAGAGGCAGGGTCTCGTGAAGCTTTCTTT. It is translated as CSVEAGSREAFF.

This clonotype was detected many times. This chain links TRBV5-1 with TRBJ2-6; D possibly corresponds to TRBD1 (5 bases). From germline, CDR1 is SGHRS and CDR2 YFSETQ. The CDR3 consists of 19 residues. V dropped 0 bases and J dropped 0 bases, with 16 bases sitting between them. CDR3 amino acids: CASSLEGQGIYSGANVLTF. CDR3 DNA: TGCGCCAGCAGCTTGGAAGGCCAGGGAATTTACTCTGGGGCCAACGTCCTGACTTTC.

This rearrangement joins TRBV12-3 or TRBV12-4 to TRBJ2-2; 7 positions agree with TRBD2. The CDR3 has 14 residues. The ends lost 6 bases at V and 4 bases at J; junction bases unmatched: 5. The CDR3 loop reads CASRNGRPTGELFF. The CDR3, as DNA: TGTGCCAGCAGAAACGGGAGGCCCACCGGGGAGCTGTTTTTT.

This clonotype was detected only a few times. The chain recombines TRBV29-1 with TRBJ1-3, with 10 bases identical to TRBD1. CDR3 length: 15 amino acids. The junction had 5 bases not matched to a gene; V was cut back by 1 base and J by 5 bases. CDR1 and CDR2 (germline): SQVTM, ANQGSEA. In DNA form, the CDR3 reads TGCAGCGTTGAAGTCAGACAGGGGGCTAGAAACACCATATATTTT. It specifies CSVEVRQGARNTIYF.

J is TRBJ1-6 and V is TRBV13; D not resolved. Germline CDR1 and CDR2: PRHDT and FYEKMQ (reference sequence). Trimming took off 6 bases at V and 5 bases at J, with 11 bases between the two ends. CDR3 length equals 14 residues. The CDR3 DNA follows: TGTGCCAGCAGTTCCAGGCGGAATAATTCACCCCTCCACTTT. Protein sequence: CASSSRRNNSPLHF.

This clonotype was seen repeatedly, ten times or more. V is TRBV10-2 and J is TRBJ1-1; D possibly corresponds to TRBD1 (6 bases). There are 15 residues in the CDR3. The V and J ends lost 1 base and 1 base respectively, with 10 bases between them. The germline CDR1 and CDR2 sequences are WSHSY and SAAADI. CDR3 sequence: CASSEYRGRNTEAFF. In nucleotides, the CDR3 is TGCGCCAGCAGTGAGTATCGGGGGCGGAACACTGAAGCTTTCTTT.

V usage is TRBV7-9 and J usage is TRBJ2-7; 11 bases map to TRBD2. J was trimmed by 5 bases and V by 2 bases; bases with no gene match: 8. Germline loops: CDR1 SEHNR, CDR2 FQNEAQ (reference sequence). The CDR3 consists of 16 residues. CDR3 residues: CASSLPTSGSSDEQYF. The CDR3 region has the DNA TGTGCCAGCAGCTTACCTACTAGCGGGAGTTCGGACGAGCAGTACTTC.

This clonotype was seen many times. This chain connects TRBV6-5 to TRBJ2-7; 9 bases line up with TRBD1. CDR3 length equals 14 residues. Trimming removed 0 bases from V and 3 bases from J; junction bases left unmatched: 0. Per the germline V gene, CDR1 is MNHEY and CDR2 is SVGAGI. The CDR3, as DNA: TGTGCCAGCAGTTACTCGGGACAGGGCTACGAGCAGTACTTC. Translating it yields CASSYSGQGYEQYF.

This clonotype was recorded many times. V is TRBV19 and J is TRBJ1-1; the D is unclear. Per germline, CDR1 LNHDA and CDR2 SQIVND (reference sequence). V was cut by 4 bases and J by 0 bases, with 9 bases left in between. There are 14 residues in the CDR3. CDR3 residues: CASSTPVMNTEAFF. The CDR3 DNA sequence: TGTGCCAGTAGTACCCCTGTTATGAACACTGAAGCTTTCTTT.

J is TRBJ2-6 and V is TRBV29-1; D possibly uses TRBD1 or TRBD2 (5 bases each). CDR1 is SQVTM and CDR2 is ANQGSEA in the germline V gene. V was trimmed by 7 bases and J by 3 bases, leaving 10 bases between them. The CDR3 has 13 residues. For the CDR3, the DNA is TGCAGCGGAAGGGACGGTGGGGCCAACGTCCTGACTTTC. Translation gives CSGRDGGANVLTF. The full variable domain, completed using reference TRBV29-1 and TRBJ2-6, is SAVISQKPSRDICQRGTSLTIQCQVDSQVTMMFWYRQQPGQSLTLIATANQGSEATYESGFVIDKFPISRPNLTFSTLTVSNMSPEDSSIYLCSGRDGGANVLTFGAGSRLTVL.

There are many counts of this clonotype. This chain connects TRBV5-5 to TRBJ1-2; TRBD1 matches at 11 bases. V was clipped by 3 bases and J by 7 bases; unmatched bases: 2. This CDR3 spans 13 amino acids. CDR1 is SGHKS, CDR2 YYEKEE, per germline (reference sequence). The DNA for the CDR3 is TGTGCCAGCAGCTACGGGACAGGGGGTGGCTACACCTTC. As protein: CASSYGTGGGYTF.

This clonotype showed up many times. The chain has TRBV20-1 and TRBJ2-7, with TRBD1 identical over 7 bases. The length of the CDR3 is 14 residues. Germline loops: CDR1 DFQATT, CDR2 SNEGSKA (reference sequence). With V trimmed by 6 bases and J by 2 bases, 10 bases remained unmatched. CDR3 nucleotides: TGCAGTGCCCGAAAAATGGGACAGCCCTACGAGCAGTACTTC. Translation: CSARKMGQPYEQYF.

This clonotype was counted a few times. The V call is TRBV12-5, the J call TRBJ1-1; 8 nucleotides match TRBD1. The CDR3 is 17 amino acids. Germline loops: CDR1 LGHNT, CDR2 FRNRAP. V shed 3 bases and J 1 base; nucleotides not matched to a gene: 10. The CDR3 reads CASGFGPGQDGNTEAFF. Written as DNA, the CDR3 is TGTGCTAGTGGTTTTGGACCGGGACAGGACGGGAACACTGAAGCTTTCTTT.

The rearrangement uses TRBV9 and TRBJ1-1; 11 bases are shared with TRBD1. CDR3 length equals 14 residues. The J segment lost 5 bases and the V segment lost 6 bases, leaving 6 bases of the junction unmatched. Germline V gives CDR1 SGDLS, CDR2 YYNGEE. CDR3 in amino acids: CASILGQGATEAFF. The CDR3 DNA sequence: TGTGCCAGCATCCTCGGACAGGGGGCTACTGAAGCTTTCTTT.

V gene TRBV20-1 combines with J gene TRBJ2-5; D tentatively fits TRBD1 or TRBD2 (6 bases each). Germline V lookup: CDR1 DFQATT, CDR2 SNEGSKA (reference sequence). The CDR3 loop spans 13 amino acids. The V end was cut by 1 base, the J end by 3 bases, with 9 bases between. CDR3 in amino acids: CSARGGAKETQYF. The CDR3 DNA follows: TGCAGTGCTAGAGGGGGGGCCAAAGAGACCCAGTACTTC.

This clonotype was observed at least ten times. The V call is TRBV7-9, the J call TRBJ1-2; D not certain. The CDR3 extends over 11 amino acids. V dropped 5 bases and J dropped 7 bases, with 8 bases sitting between them. Looked up from germline, CDR1 is SEHNR and CDR2 is FQNEAQ (reference sequence). The CDR3 bases are TGTGCCAGCAGCCCCAGTCTTGGCTACACCTTC. Translating it yields CASSPSLGYTF.

The rearrangement uses TRBV19 and TRBJ2-2; TRBD1 agrees at 8 bases. The CDR3 contains 15 residues. Germline V lookup: CDR1 LNHDA, CDR2 SQIVND (reference sequence). Unmatched junction bases numbered 8, after V lost 6 bases and J lost 5 bases. The CDR3 coding sequence is TGTGCCAGTAGCAAGGACAGGGTTCCTACCGGGGAGCTGTTTTTT. Translation: CASSKDRVPTGELFF. The whole variable domain, filled in from reference TRBV19 and TRBJ2-2, reads DGGITQSPKYLFRKEGQNVTLSCEQNLNHDAMYWYRQDPGQGLRLIYYSQIVNDFQKGDIAEGYSVSREKKESFPLTVTSAQKNPTAFYLCASSKDRVPTGELFFGEGSRLTVL.

This clonotype has just one count. Just one base apart from a much larger clone, this may be a read error. The chain uses TRBV2 and TRBJ2-7, with TRBD2 as a possible D gene (5 bases). The CDR3 runs to 11 residues. Deletions cut 8 bases from V and 3 bases from J, with 8 bases between. Germline values: CDR1 SNHLY, CDR2 FYNNEI. The CDR3 sequence is CASERHYEQYF. The CDR3 DNA is TGTGCCAGCGAGCGGCACTACGAGCAGTACTTC.

The genes are TRBV5-1 and TRBJ2-7; possibly TRBD1 for D (7 bases). V was trimmed by 4 bases and J by 5 bases, leaving 19 bases between them. Per the germline V gene, CDR1 is SGHRS and CDR2 is YFSETQ. This CDR3 has 15 amino acids. The CDR3 is CASSIARQGLDEQYF. CDR3 coding DNA: TGCGCCAGCAGCATAGCCCGACAGGGACTCGACGAGCAGTACTTC.

This clonotype has only a few counts. The rearrangement joins TRBV24-1 to TRBJ1-2; TRBD1 might be the D (6 bases). CDR3 length: 12 residues. Trimming pared 5 bases from V and 6 bases from J, leaving 9 bases between. The germline CDR1 and CDR2 sequences are KGHDR and SFDVKD. The CDR3 DNA follows: TGTGCCACCAGTGCTGGGGGCCATGGCTACACCTTC. Translation gives CATSAGGHGYTF.

On this clonotype itself: A read error may produce the germline difference seen at one junction end. The rearrangement joins TRBV4-1 to TRBJ2-5; 12 bases are shared with TRBD2. CDR3 length equals 16 residues. Germline lookup yields CDR1 MGHRA and CDR2 YSYEKL. The CDR3 spells CASSQDLAGGSETQYF. CDR3 sequence (DNA): TGTGCCAGCAGCCAAGATCTAGCGGGAGGGTCAGAGACCCAGTACTTC.

As concerns this clonotype: Since a much larger clone is just one base distant, this may be a read error. The chain uses TRBV9 and TRBJ2-5; D is undetermined. Germline CDR1 is SGDLS and CDR2 is YYNGEE. The CDR3 extends over 14 amino acids. Trimming took 3 bases from V and 4 from J, leaving 13 bases between them. CDR3: CASSAAGVGETQYF. Written as DNA, the CDR3 is TGTGCCAGCAGCGCAGCAGGCGTAGGAGAGACCCAGTACTTC.

This chain joins TRBV6-6 and TRBJ2-7, with TRBD2 matching 10 bases. The CDR3 covers 16 residues. V lost 5 bases to trimming and J lost 1 base; unmatched junction nucleotides: 8. The V gene's germline CDR1 is MNHNY and CDR2 SVGAGI (reference sequence). The DNA for the CDR3 is TGTGCCAGCAGTGTAGCCGGGACTAGCGCTTCCTACGAGCAGTACTTC. This codes for CASSVAGTSASYEQYF.

V usage is TRBV29-1 and J usage is TRBJ2-5, with D possibly TRBD2 on 6 matching bases. Deletions cut 3 bases from V and 5 bases from J, with 13 bases between. Germline CDR1 and CDR2: SQVTM and ANQGSEA. The CDR3 runs 13 residues. CDR3 residues: CSVDTGEVETQYF. In DNA, the CDR3 is TGCAGCGTTGATACCGGGGAGGTGGAGACCCAGTACTTC.